This T cell receptor (beta chain) was found in a study of OX40 agonist ivuxolimab in advanced cancers. Study-level background: Partial responses were achieved by three patients, one with hepatocellular carcinoma and two with cutaneous melanoma. Points from the study as a whole: Clonal expansion was seen in CD4+ and CD8+ blood T cells by week 6 at 0.1 to 3.0 mg/kg. Certain nonresponders likewise exhibited a low normalized T-cell clonal expansion.

For this clone: Its antigen remains unidentified.

Assay: immunoSEQ multiplex PCR; the TCRdb copy retains only in-frame clones and omits some. The table records 77,000 or so clones, around 85% of them present only once. Sampling of blood occurred at baseline, cycle 4 day 1, and cycle 7 day 1. CDR3 length equals 15 residues. Germline V gene lookup returns CDR1 SGHVS and CDR2 FQNEAQ. V lost 5 bases to trimming and J lost 8 bases, with 19 bases between them. The sequence derives from an adult with an advanced solid tumor such as melanoma, head and neck, liver or kidney cancer. V is TRBV7-8 and J is TRBJ2-1; a possible D gene is TRBD1 (8 bases). Sequenced material: CD4+ or CD8+ T cells sorted from blood, taken in a trial of the OX40 agonist ivuxolimab. The CDR3 reads CASSRRGRGIDEQFF. Here the CDR3 DNA reads TGTGCCAGCAGCCGCAGGGGGCGGGGGATAGATGAGCAGTTCTTC. Full variable domain (rest looked up from reference TRBV7-8 and TRBJ2-1): GAGVSQSPRYKVAKRGQDVALRCDPISGHVSLFWYQQALGQGPEFLTYFQNEAQLDKSGLPSDRFFAERPEGSVSTLKIQRTQQEDSAVYLCASSRRGRGIDEQFFGPGTRLTVL.